This T cell receptor beta chain was identified during a study of spatial heterogeneity in lung cancer. Study at large: When follow-up PBMC samples existed, they were sequenced (at a median of around 23 months after resection).

This clonotype was seen at least ten times. As to time point: blood at routine non-recurrence follow-up after resection. Frozen PBMC, nontumor lung or tumor provided whole RNA, which was sequenced unsorted. Single TCR cDNA molecules each had their own unique molecular identifier. TCRdb re-called the 5' RACE reads with MiXCR, one entry per CDR3 protein. The data contain roughly 32,000 distinct CDR3 sequences, 10% of them singletons. The clonotype comes from a female donor with early-stage non-small cell lung cancer. Sequencing used PBMCs, obtained at follow-up.

The DNA of the CDR3 is TGCGCCAGCAGCCCCGGGAGGGCCTACTCTGGAAACACCATATATTTT. Translating gives CASSPGRAYSGNTIYF. J is TRBJ1-3 and V is TRBV4-1; D is ambiguous. The V and J ends lost 4 bases and 0 bases respectively, with 13 bases between them. The CDR3 is 16 amino acids. Germline V gene lookup returns CDR1 MGHRA and CDR2 YSYEKL.